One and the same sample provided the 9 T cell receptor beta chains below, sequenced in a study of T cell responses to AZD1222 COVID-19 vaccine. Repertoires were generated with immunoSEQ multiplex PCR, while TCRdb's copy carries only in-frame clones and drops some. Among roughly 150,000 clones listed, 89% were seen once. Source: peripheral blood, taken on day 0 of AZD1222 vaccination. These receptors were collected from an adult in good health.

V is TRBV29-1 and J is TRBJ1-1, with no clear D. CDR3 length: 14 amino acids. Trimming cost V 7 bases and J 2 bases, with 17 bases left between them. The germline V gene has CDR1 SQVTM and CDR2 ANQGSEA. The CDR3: CSAGGSTGNTEAFF. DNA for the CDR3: TGCAGCGCCGGCGGGTCAACGGGTAACACTGAAGCTTTCTTT. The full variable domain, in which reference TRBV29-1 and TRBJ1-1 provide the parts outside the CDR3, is SAVISQKPSRDICQRGTSLTIQCQVDSQVTMMFWYRQQPGQSLTLIATANQGSEATYESGFVIDKFPISRPNLTFSTLTVSNMSPEDSSIYLCSAGGSTGNTEAFFGQGTRLTVV.

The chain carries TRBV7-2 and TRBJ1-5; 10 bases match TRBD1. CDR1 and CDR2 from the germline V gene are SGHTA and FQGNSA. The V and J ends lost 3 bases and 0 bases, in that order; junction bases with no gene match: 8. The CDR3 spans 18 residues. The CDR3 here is CASSFGQGVPYSNQPQHF. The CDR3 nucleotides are TGTGCCAGCAGCTTCGGACAGGGGGTTCCGTATAGCAATCAGCCCCAGCATTTT.

This chain's CDR3 is CASSLGFRDLVFGNSPLHF. The CDR3 nucleotides read TGTGCCAGCAGCCTAGGATTCCGGGACCTCGTTTTTGGAAATTCACCCCTCCACTTT. The rearrangement joins TRBV6-2 or TRBV6-3 to TRBJ1-6; the D gene is possibly TRBD1 (5 bases). This CDR3 is 19 amino acids long. Per the germline V gene, CDR1 is MNHEY and CDR2 is SVGEGT. Trimming pared 6 bases from V and 7 bases from J, leaving 28 bases between.

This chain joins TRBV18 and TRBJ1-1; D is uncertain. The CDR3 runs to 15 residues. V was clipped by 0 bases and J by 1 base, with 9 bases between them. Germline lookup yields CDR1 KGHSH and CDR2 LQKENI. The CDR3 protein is CASSPPNTQNTEAFF. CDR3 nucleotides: TGTGCCAGCTCACCACCTAACACCCAGAACACTGAAGCTTTCTTT.

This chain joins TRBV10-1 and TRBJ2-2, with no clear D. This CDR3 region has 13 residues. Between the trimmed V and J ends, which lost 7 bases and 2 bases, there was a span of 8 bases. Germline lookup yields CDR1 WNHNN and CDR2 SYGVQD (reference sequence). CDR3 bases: TGCGCCAGCACGGCTCATAACACCGGGGAGCTGTTTTTT. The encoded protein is CASTAHNTGELFF.

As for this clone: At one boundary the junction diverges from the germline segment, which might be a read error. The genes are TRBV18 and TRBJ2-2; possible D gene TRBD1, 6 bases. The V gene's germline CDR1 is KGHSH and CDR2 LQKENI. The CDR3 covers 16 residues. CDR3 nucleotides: TGTGCCAGCTCGCCACAGGGACCCCTGAACACCGGGGAGCTGTTTTTT. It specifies CASSPQGPLNTGELFF.

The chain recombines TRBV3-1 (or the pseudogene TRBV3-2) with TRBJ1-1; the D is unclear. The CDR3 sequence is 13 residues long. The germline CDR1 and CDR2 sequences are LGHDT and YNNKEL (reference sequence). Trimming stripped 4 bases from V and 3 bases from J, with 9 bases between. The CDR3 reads CASSLQWDTEAFF. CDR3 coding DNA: TGTGCCAGCAGCCTTCAGTGGGACACTGAAGCTTTCTTT.

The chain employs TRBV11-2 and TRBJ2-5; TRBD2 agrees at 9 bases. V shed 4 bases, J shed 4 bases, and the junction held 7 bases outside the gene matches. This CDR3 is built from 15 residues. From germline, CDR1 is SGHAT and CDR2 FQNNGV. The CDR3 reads CASSSLSGGGETQYF. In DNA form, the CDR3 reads TGTGCCAGCAGCTCCCTTAGCGGGGGAGGAGAGACCCAGTACTTC.

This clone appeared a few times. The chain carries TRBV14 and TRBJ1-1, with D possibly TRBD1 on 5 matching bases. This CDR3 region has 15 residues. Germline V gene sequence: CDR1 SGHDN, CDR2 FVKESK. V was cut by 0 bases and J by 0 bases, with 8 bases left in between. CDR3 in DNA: TGTGCCAGCAGCCAAGAAGGGGCACTGAACACTGAAGCTTTCTTT. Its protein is CASSQEGALNTEAFF.